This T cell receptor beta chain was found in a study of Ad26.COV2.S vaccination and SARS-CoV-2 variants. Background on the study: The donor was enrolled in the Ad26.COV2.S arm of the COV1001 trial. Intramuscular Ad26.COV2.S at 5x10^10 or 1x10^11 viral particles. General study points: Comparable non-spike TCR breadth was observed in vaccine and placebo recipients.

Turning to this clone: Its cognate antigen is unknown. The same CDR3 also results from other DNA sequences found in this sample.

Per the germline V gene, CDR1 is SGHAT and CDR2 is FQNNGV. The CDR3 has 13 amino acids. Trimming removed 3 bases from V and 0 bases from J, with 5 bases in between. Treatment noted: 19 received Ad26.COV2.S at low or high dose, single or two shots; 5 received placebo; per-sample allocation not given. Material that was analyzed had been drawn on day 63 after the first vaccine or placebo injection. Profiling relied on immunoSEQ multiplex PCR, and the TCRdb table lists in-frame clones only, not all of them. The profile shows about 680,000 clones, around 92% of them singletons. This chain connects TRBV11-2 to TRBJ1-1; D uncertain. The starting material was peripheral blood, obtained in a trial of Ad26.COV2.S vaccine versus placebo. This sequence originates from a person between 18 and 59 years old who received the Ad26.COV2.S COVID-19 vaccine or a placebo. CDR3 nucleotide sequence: TGTGCCAGCAGCTTTGGCTTGAACACTGAAGCTTTCTTT. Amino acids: CASSFGLNTEAFF.